The source of this T cell receptor (beta chain) is a study of cytomegalovirus exposure and HLA in healthy donors. Study-level results: TCR beta sequences reportedly predicted the HLA-A and HLA-B alleles of most subjects accurately.

As to this clone: Its specificity is unknown.

Germline values: CDR1 SGHRS, CDR2 YFSETQ. Trimming took off 4 bases at V and 5 bases at J, with 16 bases between the two ends. There are 15 residues in the CDR3. It was with 60 Vbeta and 13 Jbeta primers that the PCR ran. This table comes from immunoSEQ multiplex PCR, and its TCRdb copy is limited to in-frame clones, with some not included. The sample lists about 150,000 clones, about four fifths occurring once. V usage is TRBV5-1 and J usage is TRBJ2-1; perhaps TRBD1 as D (6 bases). The specimen was PBMCs. The receptor comes from a woman in her fifties or sixties in good health and CMV-seropositive. CDR3 DNA: TGCGCCAGCAGCATCCGGACAGCCTCGGACAATGAGCAGTTCTTC. The encoded protein is CASSIRTASDNEQFF.